Listed below are T cell receptor beta chains from one sample, sequenced in a study of blood T cells in healthy people across ages. TCRdb redid the calling of the 5' RACE reads with MiXCR, one entry per CDR3 protein. This sample has around 800,000 distinct CDR3 sequences, with about a quarter found just once. Another study also made use of these data, one on T cells of mothers and their children.

Sequencing used blood. Receptors were obtained from a boy between 5 and 17 years old in good health. Both conserved end residues are part of each CDR3. The D gene is left open where the match is weak. Clone size is stated in some rows and not others, as once, few, many or a class when expanded.

d_gene,v_gene,j_gene,abundance,len,CDR3nt,CDR3aa
-,TRBV20-1,TRBJ2-1,-,13,TGCAGTGCCCAGTCGGGCAGTAACAATGAGCAGTTCTTC,CSAQSGSNNEQFF
-,TRBV19,TRBJ1-1,-,13,TGTGCCAGTAGTATATGGGGAGCCGCTGAAGCTTTCTTT,CASSIWGAAEAFF
-,TRBV12-1,TRBJ2-7,-,14,TGTGCCAGCAGCTTTAGCGGGGGGGGTTACGAGCAGTACTTC,CASSFSGGGYEQYF
TRBD1,TRBV6-5,TRBJ2-7,few,14,TGTGCCAGCACTGACAGGGGAAGCTCCTACGAGCAGTACTTC,CASTDRGSSYEQYF
-,TRBV6-6,TRBJ1-2,-,13,TGTGCCAGCACGATCGGATATAGCTATGGCTACACCTTC,CASTIGYSYGYTF
TRBD1,TRBV12-3/TRBV12-4,TRBJ1-1,-,14,TGTGCCAGCAGGAAGACAGGGGTGAACACTGAAGCTTTCTTT,CASRKTGVNTEAFF
-,TRBV30,TRBJ2-2,-,13,TGTGCCTGGACGGACAGGAACACCGGGGAGCTGTTTTTT,CAWTDRNTGELFF
TRBD1,TRBV20-1,TRBJ1-4,-,14,TGCAGTGCCAGACCGGGACAGGTCGAAGAAAAACTGTTTTTT,CSARPGQVEEKLFF
-,TRBV7-2,TRBJ2-1,-,16,TGTGCCAGCAGCCCCGGGCCGCCCTTCTCCTACAATGAGCAGTTCTTC,CASSPGPPFSYNEQFF
-,TRBV30,TRBJ1-4,few,13,TGTGCCTGGGACTCCGGGACTAATGAAAAACTGTTTTTT,CAWDSGTNEKLFF
TRBD1,TRBV20-1,TRBJ2-5,few,13,TGCAGTGCTACCGGGACAGGCCAAGAGACCCAGTACTTC,CSATGTGQETQYF
-,TRBV6-1,TRBJ2-7,-,16,TGTGCCAGCAGTACCTTATTAGGTGGTACATCCCCGGGGCAGTACTTC,CASSTLLGGTSPGQYF
-,TRBV12-3/TRBV12-4,TRBJ1-4,few,16,TGTGCCAGCAGTTTCAAGTCAGGGGCGGCTAATGAAAAACTGTTTTTT,CASSFKSGAANEKLFF
-,TRBV5-1,TRBJ2-1,-,14,TGCGCCAGCAGCTTGGCCACCACAGGGAATGAGCAGTTCTTC,CASSLATTGNEQFF
-,TRBV20-1,TRBJ1-5,-,16,TGCAGTGCTAGAGATCTCGTGGCGGGCAGCAATCAGCCCCAGCATTTT,CSARDLVAGSNQPQHF
-,TRBV7-9,TRBJ2-5,few,14,TGTGCCAGCAGCCAGTACAGGTTCCAAGAGACCCAGTACTTC,CASSQYRFQETQYF
TRBD1,TRBV6-5,TRBJ2-7,-,17,TGTGCCAGCAGTTACTCGAGTATGGGACAGGGGGCCTACGAGCAGTACTTC,CASSYSSMGQGAYEQYF
TRBD2,TRBV6-6,TRBJ2-7,few,17,TGTGCCAGCAGTTACTTGACGATCCCCGGGAGGGCTCGCGAGCAGTACTTC,CASSYLTIPGRAREQYF
-,TRBV20-1,TRBJ2-5,-,14,TGCAGTGCTAGAGATTTTAACCTTGTCACGACCCAGTACTTC,CSARDFNLVTTQYF
-,TRBV13,TRBJ2-2,few,14,TGTGCCAGCAGCTTTGGCAGCGTAACCGGGGAGCTGTTTTTT,CASSFGSVTGELFF
-,TRBV12-5,TRBJ2-1,-,14,TGTGCTAGTGGTTTGGACCTAAACGCGCCTGAGCAGTTCTTC,CASGLDLNAPEQFF
-,TRBV11-2,TRBJ2-1,-,11,TGTGCCAGCAGCTTGTTCGAGGAGCAGTTCTTC,CASSLFEEQFF
-,TRBV5-5,TRBJ2-4,-,15,TGTGCCAGCAGCTTGGACCTATTCAAGGGAAACATTCAGTACTTC,CASSLDLFKGNIQYF
TRBD2,TRBV5-1,TRBJ2-1,few,14,TGCGCCAGCAGTTCCGCCCGGGGGGTATATGAGCAGTTCTTC,CASSSARGVYEQFF
-,TRBV24-1,TRBJ1-1,-,12,TGTGCCACCGGGTTTGACTATACTGAAGCTTTCTTT,CATGFDYTEAFF
TRBD1,TRBV20-1,TRBJ1-1,-,20,TGCAGTGCTAGTCGAATAGTTGGGATTGCCGAAGGGGGCCTGAACACTGAAGCTTTCTTT,CSASRIVGIAEGGLNTEAFF
TRBD1,TRBV4-1,TRBJ2-7,-,15,TGCGCCAGCAGCCAGGAGACAGGGGCTGGGGACGAGCAGTACTTC,CASSQETGAGDEQYF
-,TRBV12-3/TRBV12-4,TRBJ2-5,many,13,TGTGCCACCAAGTTTTTCGGCCAAGAGACCCAGTACTTC,CATKFFGQETQYF
-,TRBV20-1,TRBJ1-3,-,15,TGCAGTGCTGTTAAACGCCGCAGCTCTGGAAACACCATATATTTT,CSAVKRRSSGNTIYF
-,TRBV7-3,TRBJ2-7,few,13,TGTGCCAGCAGCCAAACGTCCGGTTACGAGCAGTACTTC,CASSQTSGYEQYF
TRBD1,TRBV27,TRBJ1-1,-,15,TGTGCCAGCAGTTTATCGTGGGACAGCGGCACTGAAGCTTTCTTT,CASSLSWDSGTEAFF
TRBD2,TRBV5-1,TRBJ2-5,many,15,TGCGCCAGCAGCTCCGTCGGGGGGTCGGGAGAGACCCAGTACTTC,CASSSVGGSGETQYF
-,TRBV20-1,TRBJ2-1,few,20,TGCAGTGCTAGAGATTTTGGGGGGTCGGGGATCACTCCCACATACAATGAGCAGTTCTTC,CSARDFGGSGITPTYNEQFF
-,TRBV30,TRBJ1-5,-,15,TGTGCCTGGAGCCTTGGCACCCCGCGCAATCAGCCCCAGCATTTT,CAWSLGTPRNQPQHF
TRBD2,TRBV5-6,TRBJ2-3,many,15,TGTGCCAGCAGCTCCGGGACTAGCGTTAGAGATACGCAGTATTTT,CASSSGTSVRDTQYF
-,TRBV3-1,TRBJ2-7,few,15,TGTGCCAGCAGCCAAGGTATCGCTAGAGAGAACGAGCAGTACTTC,CASSQGIARENEQYF
-,TRBV5-4,TRBJ1-2,-,15,TGTGCCAGCAGCCGCAAGTCACAGGGTAACTATGGCTACACCTTC,CASSRKSQGNYGYTF
TRBD1,TRBV7-9,TRBJ2-7,few,14,TGTGCCAGCACCGTGGCAGGGGGCACCTACGAGCAGTACTTC,CASTVAGGTYEQYF
TRBD1,TRBV6-5,TRBJ2-1,-,15,TGTGCCAGCAGTTACGACCGGACAGGGGTGCATGAGCAGTTCTTC,CASSYDRTGVHEQFF
TRBD1,TRBV30,TRBJ2-7,few,13,TGTGCCTGGTCTCGACAGGGATCCTACGAGCAGTACTTC,CAWSRQGSYEQYF
-,TRBV9,TRBJ2-5,few,15,TGTGCCAGCAGCGTAGATGGAGTGTACCAAGAGACCCAGTACTTC,CASSVDGVYQETQYF
-,TRBV20-1,TRBJ1-3,few,13,TGCAGTGCTAGCAGGATGACTGGAAACACCATATATTTT,CSASRMTGNTIYF
TRBD2,TRBV9,TRBJ2-5,few,14,TGTGCCAGCAGCGTGACTAGCGGGGGAGAGACCCAGTACTTC,CASSVTSGGETQYF
TRBD2,TRBV7-2,TRBJ2-5,many,14,TGTGCCAGCAGCTCTACTAGCGGCCAAGAGACCCAGTACTTC,CASSSTSGQETQYF
-,TRBV5-1,TRBJ2-2,-,14,TGCGCCTGCAGCCACAAAGGGAACTCCGGGGAGCTGTTTTTT,CACSHKGNSGELFF
-,TRBV20-1,TRBJ1-2,few,15,TGCAGTGCTAGTAGTGTATCAGGGACTAACTATGGCTACACCTTC,CSASSVSGTNYGYTF
-,TRBV20-1,TRBJ2-7,-,13,TGCAGTGCTAGAGTCCGGGAACCCTACGAGCAGTACTTC,CSARVREPYEQYF
TRBD2,TRBV5-1,TRBJ2-5,-,15,TGCGCCAGCAGCTCCTGGGGGGGAGAGCAAGAGACCCAGTACTTC,CASSSWGGEQETQYF
TRBD2,TRBV20-1,TRBJ2-3,few,16,TGCAGTGCTGCGCATACTAGCGGGGGGGCCGCAGATACGCAGTATTTT,CSAAHTSGGAADTQYF
TRBD1,TRBV12-3/TRBV12-4,TRBJ2-3,-,15,TGTGCCAGCAGCGTCCGGGACAGGGGAACAGATACGCAGTATTTT,CASSVRDRGTDTQYF
TRBD2,TRBV7-6,TRBJ2-1,-,16,TGTGCCAGCAGCCGGGCTAGCGGGGGGGCCTACAATGAGCAGTTCTTC,CASSRASGGAYNEQFF
-,TRBV12-3/TRBV12-4,TRBJ1-3,few,14,TGTGCCAGCACCCAGGTGGGAGCCGGAAACACCATATATTTT,CASTQVGAGNTIYF